This entry features one TCR beta chain sequence. Seattle cases were enrolled at active infection and followed longitudinally. Original data processing: By means of reference gene primer amplification, nucleated cell counts were estimated. Sequencing was performed with immunoSEQ multiplex PCR; in TCRdb, only in-frame clones are kept and a portion is missing. The DNA gave D and trimming, while V, J and clone size come from that table. This sample has roughly 570,000 clones, with roughly nine tenths found just once. This sample was taken from a study of blood T cell repertoires in COVID-19. Study context: T cells, B-cell-depleted T cells, or PBMCs supplied cDNA or gDNA.

The J segment lost 4 bases and the V segment lost 5 bases, leaving 10 bases of the junction unmatched. Germline CDR1 and CDR2: SGHVS and FQNEAQ. This CDR3 spans 15 amino acids. The sequencing sample was made of peripheral blood. The rearrangement uses TRBV7-8 and TRBJ1-2; 7 bases match TRBD1. The TCR sequence derives from a woman between 45 and 65 years old with COVID-19, enrolled during active disease. This chain's CDR3 is CASSPNRGRAYGYTF. CDR3 nucleotide sequence: TGTGCCAGCAGCCCCAACAGGGGACGGGCCTATGGCTACACCTTC.